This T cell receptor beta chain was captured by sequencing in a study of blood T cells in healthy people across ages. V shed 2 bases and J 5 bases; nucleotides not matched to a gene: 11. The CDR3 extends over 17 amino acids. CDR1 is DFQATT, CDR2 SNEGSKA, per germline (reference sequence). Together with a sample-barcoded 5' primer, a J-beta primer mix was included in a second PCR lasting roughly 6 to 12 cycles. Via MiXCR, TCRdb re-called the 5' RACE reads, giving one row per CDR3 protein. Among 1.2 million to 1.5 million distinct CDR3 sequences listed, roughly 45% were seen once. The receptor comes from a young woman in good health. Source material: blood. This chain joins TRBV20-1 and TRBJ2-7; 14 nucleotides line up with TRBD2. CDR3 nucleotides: TGCAGTGCTAGACCGACTAGCGGGGGGGCTCATCGAGACGAGCAGTACTTC. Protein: CSARPTSGGAHRDEQYF.